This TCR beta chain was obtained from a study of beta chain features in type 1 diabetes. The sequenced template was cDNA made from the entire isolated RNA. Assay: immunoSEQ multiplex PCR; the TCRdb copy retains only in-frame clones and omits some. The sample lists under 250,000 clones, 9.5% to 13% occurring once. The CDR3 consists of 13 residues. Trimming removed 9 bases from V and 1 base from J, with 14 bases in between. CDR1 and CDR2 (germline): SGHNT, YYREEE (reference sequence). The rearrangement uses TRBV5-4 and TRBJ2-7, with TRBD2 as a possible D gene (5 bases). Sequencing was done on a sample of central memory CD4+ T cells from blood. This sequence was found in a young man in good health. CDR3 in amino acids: CATRRSGSYEQYF. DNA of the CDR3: TGTGCCACCCGTAGGAGCGGATCCTACGAGCAGTACTTC.